This TCR beta chain was obtained from a study of identical twins. The sample holds many counts of this clonotype. TCRdb ran MiXCR on the 5' RACE reads and lists one entry per CDR3 protein. The sample has 690,000 or so distinct CDR3 sequences, over 5% seen once. The CDR3 contains 15 residues. Germline loops: CDR1 MGHDK, CDR2 SYGVNS. J lost 1 base, V lost 4 bases, and 5 bases had no gene match. The rearrangement joins TRBV25-1 to TRBJ2-5; TRBD1 matches 8 bases. The TCR was taken from a man between 18 and 35 years old in good health. Sequencing was carried out using naive T cells sorted from blood. The CDR3 nucleotides read TGTGCCAGCAGTGGGGCGGACAGGGTCCAAGAGACCCAGTACTTC. Translation gives CASSGADRVQETQYF.